The T cell receptor (beta chain) under discussion was sequenced for a study of shared clonotypes between healthy human individuals. Study summary: Sampling drew on donors who were a couple of women and three men aged 18 to 49.

Study observations and caveats: Naive CD4 clonotypes overlapped across several donors at roughly 4.5%. Only blood underwent sampling, and tissue repertoires likely differ.

V lost 4 bases to trimming and J lost 0 bases, with 13 bases between them. The CDR3 spans 14 residues. CDR1 and CDR2 from the germline V gene are GTSNPN and SVGIG (reference sequence). In regard to this clone: Its target is not known.

This table comes from immunoSEQ multiplex PCR, and its TCRdb copy is limited to in-frame clones, with some not included. Of over a million clones listed, 78% were seen once; the top ten hold approximately 0.56%. The chain links TRBV30 to TRBJ2-7, with a weak D call TRBD1 (6 bases). This sequence originates from a man between 18 and 29 years old in good health. Some clones in this sample may be carry-over from other donors' samples. The material sequenced was memory CD4+ T cells from PBMCs. As for subset: CD45RA-negative fraction. For the CDR3, the DNA is TGTGCCTGGACCGGGACACTCGACTCCTACGAGCAGTACTTC. This codes for CAWTGTLDSYEQYF.